This T cell receptor beta chain was profiled in a study of cytomegalovirus exposure and HLA in healthy donors. Study-level information: Most donors, roughly 84% of more than 300 genotyped, fell in the Caucasian-associated ancestry cluster.

PCR primers comprised 60 Vbeta and 13 Jbeta primers. Sequenced by immunoSEQ multiplex PCR; TCRdb stores in-frame clones only, minus some. The sample has under 250,000 clones; around 86% are singletons. Study results and caveats: Later analysis demonstrated an association between a missense DCLRE1C variant and TCR beta V- and J-gene trimming. Sequencing likely caused a cluster of highly shared sequence variants. Later on, analysis showed that most CMV-associated TCR beta chains appeared to be HLA-restricted.

The sample holds a few counts of this clone. Its target is not known. Trimming removed 0 bases from V and 0 bases from J, with 6 bases in between. The germline CDR1 and CDR2 sequences are GTSNPN and SVGIG (reference sequence). CDR3 size: 14 residues. This clonotype originated in a woman in her fifties or sixties in good health and CMV-seropositive. The chain uses TRBV30 and TRBJ1-5; no definite D call. Sequenced sample: PBMCs. In nucleotides, the CDR3 is TGTGCCTGGAGTGTACAGAATAGCAATCAGCCCCAGCATTTT. It encodes CAWSVQNSNQPQHF.